This T cell receptor beta chain was sequenced in a study of T cells after yellow fever vaccination. Notes on the study in general: In post-booster samples, most primary-vaccination clones reappeared (approximately 96% CD4, approximately 91% CD8). By day 5 rather than day 15, the secondary response had peaked, though it was weaker.

The germline CDR1 and CDR2 sequences are MNHNS and SASEGT. This CDR3 has 16 amino acids. The V and J ends lost 6 bases and 7 bases, in that order; junction bases with no gene match: 14. As to this clonotype: Its specificity is unknown.

The study made its TCR cDNA through 5'RACE template switching. That step introduced a universal primer site along with UMIs. TCRdb recomputed calls from the 5' RACE reads with MiXCR, one row per CDR3 protein. There are tens of thousands of distinct CDR3 sequences in the sample; roughly 7.4% occur only once, and about 32% lies in the top ten. The chain combines TRBV6-1 with TRBJ2-2, with 7 nucleotides matching TRBD2. This sequence originates from a man between 18 and 35 years old who received the YFV17D yellow fever vaccine. The starting material was CD8+ T cells sorted from PBMCs, obtained about 5 days after the first yellow fever vaccination. In DNA, the CDR3 is TGTGCCAGCAGGACGGGTATCGGGGGGTTTGGCGGGGAGCTGTTTTTT. Translation gives CASRTGIGGFGGELFF.